In its sample, the clone carrying this T cell receptor (beta chain) was seen many times. The CDR3 covers 15 residues. With 11 bases clipped from V and 4 bases from J, the junction kept 12 bases outside the gene matches. TCRdb reprocessed the RACE reads via MiXCR and lists one record per CDR3 protein. The table shows 45,000 to 70,000 distinct CDR3 sequences, with about 9.3% occurring only once. The sample comes from a study of human T cells and chemical hapten exposure. Looking at the study overall: Sensitization used 2% DPC on around 2 cm by around 2 cm upper inner arm skin.

Time point reported: patch test 1, 2 weeks after DPC sensitization. The treatment is: therapeutic diphenylcyclopropenone sensitization with weekly scalp DPC. Staff drew blood before applying each patch test. This chain uses TRBV12-3 or TRBV12-4 with TRBJ1-5; TRBD1 aligns across 9 bases. The receptor was isolated from a woman aged 40 to 50 with alopecia areata. Some clones in this sample may be carry-over from other donors' samples. The sample consisted of whole blood, taken in connection with sensitization to the hapten diphenylcyclopropenone (DPC). CDR3 loop: CAPRRDRAPNQPQHF. The CDR3 DNA is TGTGCCCCTAGAAGGGACAGGGCCCCGAATCAGCCCCAGCATTTT.